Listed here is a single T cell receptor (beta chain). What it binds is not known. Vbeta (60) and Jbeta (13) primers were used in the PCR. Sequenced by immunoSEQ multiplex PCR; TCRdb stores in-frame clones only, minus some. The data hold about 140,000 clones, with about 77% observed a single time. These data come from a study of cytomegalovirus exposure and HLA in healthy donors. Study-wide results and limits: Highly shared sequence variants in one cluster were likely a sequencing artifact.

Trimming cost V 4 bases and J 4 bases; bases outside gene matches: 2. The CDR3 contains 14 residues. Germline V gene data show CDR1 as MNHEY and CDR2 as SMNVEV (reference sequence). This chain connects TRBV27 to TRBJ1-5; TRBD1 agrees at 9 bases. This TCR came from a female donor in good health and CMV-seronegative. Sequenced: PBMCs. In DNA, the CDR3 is TGTGCCAGCAGTTCCGGACAGGGGAATCAGCCCCAGCATTTT. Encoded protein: CASSSGQGNQPQHF.